This T cell receptor beta chain was profiled in a study of radiotherapy plus CTLA-4 blockade in lung cancer. As for the study in general: Patients showed objective responses in 18% of cases, and disease control was achieved by less than 35%. Notes on the study in general: In blood, after radiotherapy plus ipilimumab, tumor-derived TCR clones expanded.

Remarks on this clone: Its antigen is undetermined.

Sequenced by immunoSEQ multiplex PCR; TCRdb stores in-frame clones only, minus some. The repertoire holds 77,000 or so clones, just under 75% seen once, with over 9% in the top ten. Trimming stripped 3 bases from V and 3 bases from J, with 19 bases between. Looked up from germline, CDR1 is SGDLS and CDR2 is YYNGEE. The CDR3 consists of 16 residues. Focal radiation plus CTLA-4 blockade with ipilimumab was administered to patients who had chemo-refractory metastatic non-small-cell lung cancer. The chain joins TRBV9 to TRBJ2-7; a possible D gene is TRBD1 (5 bases). Source: peripheral blood, taken from a patient treated with radiotherapy plus ipilimumab. This receptor was taken from a human donor with non-small cell lung cancer whose response to radiotherapy plus ipilimumab could not be evaluated. CDR3 nucleotide sequence: TGTGCCAGCAGCGCCAATACGGCCACAGGCATCTACGAGCAGTACTTC. Its translation is CASSANTATGIYEQYF.